The clone carrying this T cell receptor beta chain came up once. The data originate from a study of blood T cell repertoires in COVID-19. Trimming removed 0 bases from V and 4 bases from J, with 10 bases in between. The CDR3 totals 15 residues. CDR1 is SGHRS and CDR2 is YFSETQ in the germline V gene. Clones were sequenced by immunoSEQ multiplex PCR, and TCRdb holds only the in-frame ones, with some missing. The sample records about 350,000 clones, roughly 90% being singletons. This clonotype originated in a woman between 65 and 79 years old with COVID-19, enrolled during active disease. J is TRBJ1-4 and V is TRBV5-1, with D unclear. The specimen sequenced was peripheral blood. CDR3 nucleotide sequence: TGCGCCAGCAGCTTGGGAACAGCTAATAATGAAAAACTGTTTTTT. This encodes CASSLGTANNEKLFF.